What follows are 14 T cell receptor beta chains derived from one specimen sequenced in a study of OX40 agonist ivuxolimab in advanced cancers. The table came from immunoSEQ multiplex PCR; TCRdb's copy has only in-frame clones and leaves some out. This sample has about 73,000 clones, with more than 75% found just once. The specimen was CD4+ or CD8+ T cells sorted from blood, collected in a trial of the OX40 agonist ivuxolimab. These receptors all stem from an adult with an advanced solid tumor such as melanoma, head and neck, liver or kidney cancer.

The V and J genes are TRBV6-6 and TRBJ1-1, with TRBD1 matching 7 bases. The CDR3 runs 14 residues. Per the germline V gene, CDR1 is MNHNY and CDR2 is SVGAGI (reference sequence). V lost 8 bases to trimming and J lost 1 base; unmatched junction nucleotides: 7. The CDR3 sequence is CASGQRTGNTEAFF. The CDR3 bases are TGTGCCAGCGGTCAGAGGACAGGGAACACTGAAGCTTTCTTT.

V is TRBV9 and J is TRBJ2-2; D is possibly TRBD2 (5 bases). CDR1 is SGDLS and CDR2 is YYNGEE in the germline V gene. Trimming shortened V by 4 bases and J by 7 bases, and 26 bases separated the two germline ends. The CDR3 loop spans 18 amino acids. The CDR3 coding sequence is TGTGCCAGCAGCCCCACGAGGAGGACTTTCAATATTGGCGGGGAGCTGTTTTTT. Amino acid sequence: CASSPTRRTFNIGGELFF.

The rearrangement joins TRBV2 to TRBJ1-5; TRBD1 agrees at 8 bases. The CDR3 runs to 14 residues. Trimming removed 6 bases from V and 7 bases from J; junction bases left unmatched: 8. CDR1 SNHLY and CDR2 FYNNEI come from the germline V gene. DNA for the CDR3: TGTGCCAGCAGGGACAGGGTTTCCTACCAGCCCCAGCATTTT. It is translated as CASRDRVSYQPQHF.

This chain links TRBV28 with TRBJ2-5; 8 bases align to TRBD2. The CDR3 totals 16 residues. Germline assignment: CDR1 MDHEN and CDR2 SYDVKM. The ends lost 2 bases at V and 5 bases at J; junction bases unmatched: 10. The CDR3 reads CASSLVAGGGLETQYF. DNA of the CDR3: TGTGCCAGCAGTTTAGTGGCGGGGGGCGGTTTGGAGACCCAGTACTTC. Variable domain in full (rest from reference TRBV28 and TRBJ2-5): DVKVTQSSRYLVKRTGEKVFLECVQDMDHENMFWYRQDPGLGLRLIYFSYDVKMKEKGDIPEGYSVSREKKERFSLILESASTNQTSMYLCASSLVAGGGLETQYFGPGTRLLVL.

The table lists this clone with a few counts. This rearrangement joins TRBV19 to TRBJ1-1; D is possibly TRBD1 (5 bases). V lost 3 bases and J 9 bases, leaving 8 bases between the germline ends. The length of the CDR3 is 11 residues. Germline V gene data show CDR1 as LNHDA and CDR2 as SQIVND (reference sequence). Here the CDR3 DNA reads TGTGCCAGTAGTATTCGGGACCAAGCTTTCTTT. Its translation: CASSIRDQAFF.

The rearrangement uses TRBV19 and TRBJ2-7, with a possible D match to TRBD1 (5 bases). The CDR3 length is 13 residues. CDR1 is LNHDA and CDR2 is SQIVND in the germline V gene (reference sequence). V gave up 5 bases and J gave up 5 bases, with 13 bases separating them. The CDR3, as DNA: TGTGCCAGTAGTCAGGCAGGGAAGGACGAGCAGTACTTC. Translation gives CASSQAGKDEQYF.

With respect to this clone: The junction differs from germline at one of its ends, possibly a read error. J is TRBJ2-5 and V is TRBV19; 8 nucleotides line up with TRBD2. The V gene's germline CDR1 is LNHDA and CDR2 SQIVND (reference sequence). The CDR3 is made up of 13 amino acids. The CDR3: CASRIAGQETQYF. CDR3 nucleotide sequence: TGTGCCAGTAGGATAGCGGGACAAGAGACCCAGTACTTC.

The chain recombines TRBV4-1 with TRBJ2-7; D is possibly TRBD2 (6 bases). Per germline, CDR1 MGHRA and CDR2 YSYEKL. The CDR3 sequence is 16 residues long. Trimming removed 3 bases at V and 3 bases at J, with 18 bases between. The CDR3: CASSHPPGTQLYEQYF. CDR3 DNA sequence: TGCGCCAGCAGCCACCCCCCCGGGACTCAGCTCTACGAGCAGTACTTC.

This clone has a single count. The rearrangement uses TRBV28 and TRBJ2-5; D may be TRBD2 (6 bases). Trimming left V 2 bases short and J 5 bases short, with 15 bases between. The germline V gene has CDR1 MDHEN and CDR2 SYDVKM. CDR3 length: 15 residues. CDR3 nucleotides: TGTGCCAGCAGTTTACGGCTAGCGATTGCGGAGACCCAGTACTTC. This translates into CASSLRLAIAETQYF.

This clone was counted once. The rearrangement joins TRBV11-3 to TRBJ1-1; D not certain. From germline, CDR1 is SGHNT and CDR2 YENEEA. V lost 6 bases, J lost 1 base, and 12 bases lay in between. The CDR3 extends over 14 amino acids. Here the CDR3 reads CASSSSGSNTEAFF. In nucleotides, the CDR3 is TGTGCCAGCAGTTCCTCCGGGTCGAACACTGAAGCTTTCTTT. Using reference TRBV11-3 and TRBJ1-1 for the parts outside the CDR3, the full variable domain is EAGVVQSPRYKIIEKKQPVAFWCNPISGHNTLYWYLQNLGQGPELLIRYENEEAVDDSQLPKDRFSAERLKGVDSTLKIQPAELGDSAVYLCASSSSGSNTEAFFGQGTRLTVV.

CDR3: CASSESKNEQFF. CDR3 in DNA: TGTGCCAGCAGTGAATCTAAAAATGAGCAGTTCTTC. The chain carries TRBV6-1 and TRBJ2-1; no definite D call. The V gene lost 2 bases and the J gene lost 7 bases, with 6 bases spanning the gap. Germline V CDR1 and CDR2: MNHNS, SASEGT. This CDR3 is built from 12 residues.

The chain carries TRBV7-9 and TRBJ1-1; 7 bases align to TRBD1. Germline values: CDR1 SEHNR, CDR2 FQNEAQ (reference sequence). The CDR3 consists of 16 residues. V shed 5 bases and J 1 base; nucleotides not matched to a gene: 10. CDR3 sequence: CASSPRGGRRNTEAFF. The CDR3 nucleotides are TGTGCCAGCAGCCCTCGAGGGGGCCGAAGGAACACTGAAGCTTTCTTT.

This chain links TRBV5-1 with TRBJ1-1; 8 nucleotides agree with TRBD1. The V gene's germline CDR1 is SGHRS and CDR2 YFSETQ. The CDR3 loop spans 15 amino acids. With V trimmed by 2 bases and J by 3 bases, 6 bases remained unmatched. The CDR3 here is CASSFGTGVYTEAFF. The CDR3, as DNA: TGCGCCAGCAGCTTCGGGACAGGAGTGTACACTGAAGCTTTCTTT. Based on the CDR3 plus reference TRBV5-1 and TRBJ1-1, the full variable domain is KAGVTQTPRYLIKTRGQQVTLSCSPISGHRSVSWYQQTPGQGLQFLFEYFSETQRNKGNFPGRFSGRQFSNSRSEMNVSTLELGDSALYLCASSFGTGVYTEAFFGQGTRLTVV.

The genes are TRBV18 and TRBJ2-2; a weak D match, TRBD2 (6 bases). Germline V gives CDR1 KGHSH, CDR2 LQKENI. V lost 4 bases to trimming and J lost 2 bases, with 14 bases between them. This CDR3 contains 16 residues. CDR3 coding DNA: TGTGCCAGCTCACAAAAAAGCGGGCCTAACACCGGGGAGCTGTTTTTT. It yields the protein CASSQKSGPNTGELFF. Variable domain in full (rest from reference TRBV18 and TRBJ2-2): NAGVMQNPRHLVRRRGQEARLRCSPMKGHSHVYWYRQLPEEGLKFMVYLQKENIIDESGMPKERFSAEFPKEGPSILRIQQVVRGDSAAYFCASSQKSGPNTGELFFGEGSRLTVL.